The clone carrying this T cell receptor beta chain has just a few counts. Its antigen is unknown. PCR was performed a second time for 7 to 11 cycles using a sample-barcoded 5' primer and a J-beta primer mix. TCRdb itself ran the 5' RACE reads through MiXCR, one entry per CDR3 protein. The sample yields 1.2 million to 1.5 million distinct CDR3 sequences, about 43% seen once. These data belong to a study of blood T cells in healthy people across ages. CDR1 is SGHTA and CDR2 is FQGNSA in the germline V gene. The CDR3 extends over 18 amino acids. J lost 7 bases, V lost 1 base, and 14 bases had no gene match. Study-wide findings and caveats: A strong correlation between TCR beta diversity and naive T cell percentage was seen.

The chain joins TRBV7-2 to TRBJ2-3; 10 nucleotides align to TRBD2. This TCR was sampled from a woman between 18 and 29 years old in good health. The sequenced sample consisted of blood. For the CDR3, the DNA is TGTGCCAGCAGCTTAGATTTTCTGTCTAGCGGGAGTCTCAATACGCAGTATTTT. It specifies CASSLDFLSSGSLNTQYF.